This TCR beta chain was captured by sequencing in a study of blood T cell repertoires in COVID-19. Study background: T cells, B-cell-depleted T cells, or PBMCs supplied cDNA or gDNA.

Study processing details: Amplifying reference gene primers gave estimates of nucleated cell counts. TCRdb's table, derived via immunoSEQ multiplex PCR, lists solely in-frame clones and lacks some. The D gene and trimming were derived from the DNA, and the V and J assignments and clone size from that table. The sample consists of about 270,000 clones, approximately 90% of them appearing once. Germline lookup yields CDR1 SGDLS and CDR2 YYNGEE. V gave up 5 bases and J gave up 1 base; unmatched junction bases: 5. The CDR3 is 14 amino acids. The participants were between roughly 18 and 89 years old and came from 20 to 30 US areas.

J is TRBJ1-2 and V is TRBV9; 7 nucleotides match TRBD1. The sequenced material came from PBMCs or T cells enriched from blood (not recorded which). This TCR was recovered from a man in his forties or fifties who had been exposed to COVID-19. DNA of the CDR3: TGTGCCAGCAGAGGGGACAGAGATAACTATGGCTACACCTTC. It encodes CASRGDRDNYGYTF. The full variable domain, rest sourced from reference TRBV9 and TRBJ1-2, is DSGVTQTPKHLITATGQRVTLRCSPRSGDLSVYWYQQSLDQGLQFLIQYYNGEERAKGNILERFSAQQFPDLHSELNLSSLELGDSALYFCASRGDRDNYGYTFGSGTRLTVV.